The 3 T cell receptor beta chains below were found in one sample sequenced in a study of T cell responses to AZD1222 COVID-19 vaccine. Repertoires were generated with immunoSEQ multiplex PCR, while TCRdb's copy carries only in-frame clones and drops some. The sample yields 180,000 or so clones, around nine tenths seen once. The specimen was peripheral blood, collected 28 days after the second AZD1222 dose. Every receptor here comes from an adult who received the AZD1222 COVID-19 vaccine.

A remark on this clone: In the same sample, other DNA sequences code for this CDR3. J is TRBJ2-7 and V is TRBV19, with 10 bases aligning to TRBD1. Looked up from germline, CDR1 is LNHDA and CDR2 is SQIVND (reference sequence). The V gene end was trimmed by 5 bases and the J gene end by 5 bases; junction bases not matched to a gene: 9. The CDR3 runs 15 residues. In DNA, the CDR3 is TGTGCCAGTAGTCGTCTCCGGGACAGGGGAGACGAGCAGTACTTC. This encodes CASSRLRDRGDEQYF.

J is TRBJ2-7 and V is TRBV5-1; D unclear. The germline gives CDR1 SGHRS, CDR2 YFSETQ. V was trimmed by 3 bases and J by 5 bases, leaving 12 bases between them. CDR3 size: 13 residues. For the CDR3, the DNA is TGCGCCAGCAGCTGGGTTGCAGCTCACGAGCAGTACTTC. This translates into CASSWVAAHEQYF.

The chain is built from TRBV6-6 and TRBJ1-1; D ambiguous. V was pared by 4 bases and J by 3 bases, with 12 bases between. The length of the CDR3 is 14 residues. Germline CDR1 is MNHNY and CDR2 is SVGAGI (reference sequence). CDR3 sequence (DNA): TGTGCCAGCAGTTTACCCTTCAGTCACACTGAAGCTTTCTTT. Translating gives CASSLPFSHTEAFF.